These 18 T cell receptor beta chains originate from one sample sequenced in a study of blood T cell repertoires in COVID-19 (TCRdb year 2020). The library was generated by the immunoSEQ multiplex PCR assay. What TCRdb holds here is the immuneACCESS table cut down to in-frame rearrangements. Part of the clones is not present; checked against another copy, under half of the missing clones reflect an unresolved V gene, and the others are unexplained. This sample gives 300,000 to 350,000 clones in total; 80% to 90% of them show up just once. More than 5% of the sample lies in the top ten. The sequencing input was PBMCs or T cells enriched from blood (not recorded which). The receptors were sampled from a man in his thirties or forties who had recovered from COVID-19.

J is TRBJ2-7 and V is TRBV30; TRBD1 matches at 10 bases. This CDR3 spans 13 amino acids. Germline V gives CDR1 GTSNPN, CDR2 SVGIG (reference sequence). The ends lost 2 bases at V and 3 bases at J; junction bases unmatched: 1. The CDR3 coding sequence is TGTGCCTGGAGTCGGACAGGGGGCTACGAGCAGTACTTC. Amino acid sequence: CAWSRTGGYEQYF.

This clone has a handful of counts. Other DNA sequences in this specimen translate into the identical CDR3. The genes are TRBV7-9 and TRBJ1-5; 8 bases match TRBD1. Germline CDR1 and CDR2: SEHNR and FQNEAQ (reference sequence). V lost 1 base, J lost 4 bases, and 0 bases stayed unmatched. The CDR3 consists of 14 residues. The CDR3 sequence is CASSLGTGNQPQHF. The CDR3 DNA follows: TGTGCCAGCAGCTTAGGGACAGGGAATCAGCCCCAGCATTTT.

The chain couples TRBV15 to TRBJ1-4; no clear D. The CDR3 consists of 17 residues. Trimming took 1 base from V and 2 from J, leaving 14 bases between them. Per the germline V gene, CDR1 is LNHNV and CDR2 is YYDKDF (reference sequence). The CDR3 bases are TGTGCCACCAGCAGAGCTCGGGTACCTGCCACTAATGAAAAACTGTTTTTT. This encodes CATSRARVPATNEKLFF.

The chain combines TRBV3-1 (or the pseudogene TRBV3-2) with TRBJ2-5; a weak D match, TRBD2 (5 bases). Trimming pared 5 bases from V and 4 bases from J, leaving 14 bases between. CDR3 size: 14 residues. From germline, CDR1 is LGHDT and CDR2 YNNKEL (reference sequence). The CDR3 bases are TGTGCCAGCAGCTTCCGCACGGGGATAGAGACCCAGTACTTC. Amino acids: CASSFRTGIETQYF.

The chain carries TRBV7-9 and TRBJ2-2; 7 nucleotides align to TRBD1. This CDR3 contains 14 residues. From germline, CDR1 is SEHNR and CDR2 FQNEAQ (reference sequence). Trimming took 5 bases from V and 3 from J; bases not matched to a gene: 3. DNA for the CDR3: TGTGCCAGCAGCCATCAGGGGGACACCGGGGAGCTGTTTTTT. It codes for CASSHQGDTGELFF.

The chain joins TRBV19 to TRBJ1-4, with D perhaps matching TRBD1 (5 bases). CDR3 size: 12 residues. The V gene's germline CDR1 is LNHDA and CDR2 SQIVND (reference sequence). V was trimmed by 5 bases and J by 8 bases, leaving 9 bases between them. CDR3 sequence: CASSRGDEKLFF. CDR3 DNA: TGTGCCAGTAGTCGGGGGGACGAAAAACTGTTTTTT.

The V and J genes are TRBV28 and TRBJ2-7; 10 bases are a match to TRBD2. The germline V gene has CDR1 MDHEN and CDR2 SYDVKM. The CDR3 covers 15 residues. V was pared by 7 bases and J by 3 bases, with 9 bases of the junction left unmatched. CDR3 protein: CASIPLAGAYYEQYF. CDR3 in DNA: TGTGCCAGCATCCCCCTAGCGGGGGCCTACTACGAGCAGTACTTC.

This clone came up once. The CDR3 region is CASNGDRGTEKLFF. CDR3 DNA: TGTGCCAGCAACGGGGACAGGGGGACAGAAAAACTGTTTTTT. The chain recombines TRBV2 with TRBJ1-4, with TRBD1 matching over 11 bases. With 7 bases clipped from V and 8 bases from J, the junction kept 6 bases outside the gene matches. Germline V gene sequence: CDR1 SNHLY, CDR2 FYNNEI. The CDR3 sequence is 14 residues long.

V gene TRBV5-1 combines with J gene TRBJ2-7; TRBD1 might be the D (7 bases). The CDR3 sequence is 15 residues long. Germline CDR1 reads SGHRS; CDR2 reads YFSETQ. The V and J ends lost 4 bases and 2 bases respectively, with 16 bases between them. The CDR3, as DNA: TGCGCCAGCAGCCTCAGGGGGGTGCGGACCTACGAGCAGTACTTC. Residues: CASSLRGVRTYEQYF. Using reference TRBV5-1 and TRBJ2-7 for the parts outside the CDR3, the full variable domain is KAGVTQTPRYLIKTRGQQVTLSCSPISGHRSVSWYQQTPGQGLQFLFEYFSETQRNKGNFPGRFSGRQFSNSRSEMNVSTLELGDSALYLCASSLRGVRTYEQYFGPGTRLTVT.

The CDR3 is CASSYRDSPNTGELFF. The CDR3 coding sequence is TGTGCCAGCAGTTACAGGGACAGCCCAAACACCGGGGAGCTGTTTTTT. The chain uses TRBV6-5 and TRBJ2-2; 7 bases map to TRBD1. Trimming cost V 2 bases and J 2 bases; bases outside gene matches: 5. CDR3 length: 16 amino acids. Germline V gene lookup returns CDR1 MNHEY and CDR2 SVGAGI.

The genes are TRBV6-5 and TRBJ2-2, with TRBD2 matching 12 bases. The V and J ends lost 7 bases and 5 bases, in that order; junction bases with no gene match: 2. Looked up from germline, CDR1 is MNHEY and CDR2 is SVGAGI. The CDR3 extends over 14 amino acids. This chain's CDR3 is CASIGLAGTGELFF. The CDR3 DNA follows: TGTGCCAGCATCGGACTAGCGGGGACCGGGGAGCTGTTTTTT.

V gene TRBV15 combines with J gene TRBJ1-2; the D gene is possibly TRBD1 (6 bases). There are 15 residues in the CDR3. The V end lost 0 bases, the J end lost 7 bases, and 15 bases lay between the germline ends. Germline V gene sequence: CDR1 LNHNV, CDR2 YYDKDF (reference sequence). The CDR3 coding sequence is TGTGCCACCAGCAGAGATCAATCCAGGGGCCTTGGCTACACCTTC. As protein: CATSRDQSRGLGYTF.

The chain has TRBV7-8 and TRBJ1-5, with 7 bases identical to TRBD1. Germline loops: CDR1 SGHVS, CDR2 FQNEAQ. This CDR3 region has 17 residues. V was clipped by 5 bases and J by 6 bases; unmatched bases: 16. Written as DNA, the CDR3 is TGTGCCAGCAGCCCGGACAGGATAATGACTCGAGGTCAGCCCCAGCATTTT. The encoded protein is CASSPDRIMTRGQPQHF.

A single count supports this clone. The chain carries TRBV5-4 and TRBJ1-1; D not certain. V was cut by 3 bases and J by 8 bases, with 11 bases left in between. The CDR3 runs 12 residues. Germline V gene lookup returns CDR1 SGHNT and CDR2 YYREEE (reference sequence). CDR3 sequence reads: CASSSGETEAFF. As DNA, the CDR3 is TGTGCCAGCAGCTCCGGGGAGACAGAAGCTTTCTTT.

The chain joins TRBV4-1 to TRBJ2-5; D is ambiguous. CDR1 MGHRA and CDR2 YSYEKL come from the germline V gene. The CDR3 loop spans 16 amino acids. V dropped 2 bases and J dropped 4 bases, with 17 bases sitting between them. The CDR3 DNA reads TGCGCCAGCAGCCAACCCACCCGGCGTTCGGGAGAGACCCAGTACTTC. As protein: CASSQPTRRSGETQYF.

The chain combines TRBV2 with TRBJ2-3; 8 bases fit TRBD1. This CDR3 has 15 residues. J lost 3 bases, V lost 1 base, and 3 bases had no gene match. Germline V gene sequence: CDR1 SNHLY, CDR2 FYNNEI. For the CDR3, the DNA is TGTGCCAGCAGTGAAGTGGACAGGGAGACAGATACGCAGTATTTT. It is translated as CASSEVDRETDTQYF. Looking up the rest from reference TRBV2 and TRBJ2-3 gives the full variable domain: EPEVTQTPSHQVTQMGQEVILRCVPISNHLYFYWYRQILGQKVEFLVSFYNNEISEKSEIFDDQFSVERPDGSNFTLKIRSTKLEDSAMYFCASSEVDRETDTQYFGPGTRLTVL.

The chain has TRBV7-8 and TRBJ1-2, with a tentative D call TRBD1 (6 bases). CDR3 length equals 16 residues. The V and J ends lost 1 base and 2 bases respectively, with 14 bases between them. Germline values: CDR1 SGHVS, CDR2 FQNEAQ. This CDR3 reads CASSLGSFGQNYGYTF. For the CDR3, the DNA is TGTGCCAGCAGCTTAGGTTCTTTTGGACAGAACTATGGCTACACCTTC.

The sample holds a few counts of this clone. The rearrangement links TRBV6-5 to TRBJ1-2; a weak D match, TRBD1 (5 bases). CDR1 MNHEY and CDR2 SVGAGI come from the germline V gene. CDR3 length: 12 residues. V was trimmed by 6 bases and J by 4 bases, leaving 9 bases between them. The CDR3 nucleotides read TGTGCCAGCAGATATGACAGCTATGGCTACACCTTC. It specifies CASRYDSYGYTF.